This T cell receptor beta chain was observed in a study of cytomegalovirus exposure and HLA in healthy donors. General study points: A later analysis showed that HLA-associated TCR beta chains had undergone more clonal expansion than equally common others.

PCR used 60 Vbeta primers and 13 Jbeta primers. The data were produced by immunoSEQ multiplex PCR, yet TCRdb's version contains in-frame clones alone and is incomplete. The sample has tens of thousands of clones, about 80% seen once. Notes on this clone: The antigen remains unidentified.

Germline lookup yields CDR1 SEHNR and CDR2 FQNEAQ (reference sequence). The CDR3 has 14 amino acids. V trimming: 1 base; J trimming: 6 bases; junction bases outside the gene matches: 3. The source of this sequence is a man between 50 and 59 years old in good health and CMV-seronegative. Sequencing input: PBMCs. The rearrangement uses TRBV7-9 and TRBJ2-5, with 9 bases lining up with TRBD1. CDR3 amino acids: CASSLVQGAQTQYF. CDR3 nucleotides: TGTGCCAGCAGCTTAGTACAGGGGGCACAGACCCAGTACTTC.